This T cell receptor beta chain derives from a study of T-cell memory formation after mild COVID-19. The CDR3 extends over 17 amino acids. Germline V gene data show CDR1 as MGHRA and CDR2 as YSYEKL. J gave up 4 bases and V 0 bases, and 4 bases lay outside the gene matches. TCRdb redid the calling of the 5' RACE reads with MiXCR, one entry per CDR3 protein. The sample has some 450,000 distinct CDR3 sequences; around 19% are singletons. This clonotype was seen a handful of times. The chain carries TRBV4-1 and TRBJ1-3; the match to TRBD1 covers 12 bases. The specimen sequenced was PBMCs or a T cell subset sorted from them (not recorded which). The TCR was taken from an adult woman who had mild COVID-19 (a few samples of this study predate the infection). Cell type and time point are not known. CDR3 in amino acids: CASSQEGTGGVGNTIYF. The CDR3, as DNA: TGCGCCAGCAGCCAAGAAGGGACAGGGGGCGTCGGAAACACCATATATTTT.